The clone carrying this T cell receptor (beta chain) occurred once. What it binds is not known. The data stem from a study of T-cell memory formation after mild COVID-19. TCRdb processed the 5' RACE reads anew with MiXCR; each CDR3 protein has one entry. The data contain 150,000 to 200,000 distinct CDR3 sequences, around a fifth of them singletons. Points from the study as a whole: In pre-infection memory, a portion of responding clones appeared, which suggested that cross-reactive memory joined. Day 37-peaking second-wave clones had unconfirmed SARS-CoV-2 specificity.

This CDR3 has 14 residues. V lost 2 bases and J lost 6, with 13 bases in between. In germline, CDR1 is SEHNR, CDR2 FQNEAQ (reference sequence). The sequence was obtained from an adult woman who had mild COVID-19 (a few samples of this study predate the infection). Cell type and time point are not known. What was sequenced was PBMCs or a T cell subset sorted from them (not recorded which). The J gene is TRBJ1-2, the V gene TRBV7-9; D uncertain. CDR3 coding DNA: TGTGCCAGCAGCTTATCCGGGGAACGGGATGGCTACACCTTC. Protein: CASSLSGERDGYTF. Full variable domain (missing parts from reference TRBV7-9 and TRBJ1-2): DTGVSQNPRHKITKRGQNVTFRCDPISEHNRLYWYRQTLGQGPEFLTYFQNEAQLEKSRLLSDRFSAERPKGSFSTLEIQRTEQGDSAMYLCASSLSGERDGYTFGSGTRLTVV.